This is a list of T cell receptor beta chains from one sample in a study of blood T cell repertoires in COVID-19. Profiling relied on immunoSEQ multiplex PCR, and the TCRdb table lists in-frame clones only, not all of them. This sample has over 200,000 clones, with roughly 80% found just once. The material sequenced was peripheral blood. These receptors came from a human donor in a cohort sampled during active COVID-19. Each CDR3 is given with its conserved first and last residue. D genes are given only for firm matches. Size is stated for part of the rows, as once, few or many counts, or as a class when the clone is expanded.

V gene,J gene,clone size,D gene,CDR3 protein,CDR3 DNA
TRBV24-1,TRBJ2-3,.,.,CATSDLYSKADTQYF,TGTGCCACCAGTGATTTATACAGTAAGGCAGATACGCAGTATTTT
TRBV7-2,TRBJ1-5,.,.,CASSPSGGGRRQPQHF,TGTGCCAGCAGCCCCTCGGGCGGGGGACGGCGTCAGCCCCAGCATTTT
TRBV7-9,TRBJ2-3,.,.,CATSGTGLIGRASDTQYF,TGTGCCACCTCCGGGACAGGGCTAATCGGGAGGGCCTCAGATACGCAGTATTTT
TRBV6-4,TRBJ2-1,.,TRBD2,CASSELAVYNEQFF,TGTGCCAGCAGTGAGCTAGCGGTGTACAATGAGCAGTTCTTC
TRBV6-5,TRBJ1-4,once,TRBD1,CASLPDRGNEKLFF,TGTGCCAGCCTGCCGGACAGGGGGAATGAAAAACTGTTTTTT
TRBV18,TRBJ1-1,.,TRBD1,CASSPLGGLNTEAFF,TGTGCCAGCTCACCCCTAGGGGGCCTGAACACTGAAGCTTTCTTT
TRBV10-3,TRBJ2-7,.,TRBD2,CAVAAGGREQYF,TGTGCCGTTGCCGCGGGAGGGAGAGAGCAGTACTTC
TRBV5-1,TRBJ2-7,.,TRBD1,CASSLGGQGAYEQYF,TGCGCCAGCAGCTTGGGTGGACAGGGGGCCTACGAGCAGTACTTC
TRBV27,TRBJ2-7,.,.,CASSLSESSQGTYEQYF,TGTGCCAGCAGTTTATCAGAGTCCTCACAGGGAACCTACGAGCAGTACTTC
TRBV2,TRBJ1-6,.,.,CASSPSGELNGSPLHF,TGTGCCAGCAGCCCCTCGGGGGAGCTAAACGGATCACCCCTCCACTTT
TRBV7-9,TRBJ2-5,.,TRBD2,CASSFRTSGAQETQYF,TGTGCCAGCAGCTTCCGGACTAGCGGGGCCCAAGAGACCCAGTACTTC
TRBV6-5,TRBJ2-5,.,.,CASKEAGVETQYF,TGTGCCAGCAAAGAGGCAGGGGTAGAGACCCAGTACTTC
TRBV18,TRBJ1-2,.,.,CASSPPGRDWGYTF,TGTGCCAGCTCACCACCGGGCAGGGACTGGGGCTACACCTTC
TRBV28,TRBJ2-7,.,TRBD2,CASSSLEREGPTNYEQYF,TGTGCCAGCAGTTCCCTAGAGCGGGAGGGCCCAACGAACTACGAGCAGTACTTC
TRBV2,TRBJ1-1,.,.,CASRRDSLSAFF,TGTGCCAGCCGGCGGGACTCCTTATCCGCTTTCTTT
TRBV4-3,TRBJ1-2,few,.,CASSPNRDSYGYTF,TGCGCCAGCAGCCCCAACAGGGATTCTTATGGCTACACCTTC
TRBV6-5,TRBJ2-4,once,TRBD2,CASRNSGTWNIQYF,TGTGCCAGCAGGAATAGCGGGACATGGAACATTCAGTACTTC
TRBV5-5,TRBJ2-7,few,.,CASSLLQGATYEQYF,TGTGCCAGCAGCTTGCTACAGGGTGCGACCTACGAGCAGTACTTC
TRBV7-9,TRBJ2-7,.,TRBD1,CASSPRQGVHEQYF,TGTGCCAGCAGCCCCCGACAGGGAGTACACGAGCAGTACTTC
TRBV5-1,TRBJ2-1,.,.,CASSPDYYEQFF,TGCGCCAGCAGCCCGGACTACTATGAGCAGTTCTTC
TRBV28,TRBJ1-1,.,.,CASRTLETEAFF,TGTGCCAGCAGGACTCTAGAGACTGAAGCTTTCTTT
TRBV19,TRBJ1-5,.,TRBD1,CASSILTGGMGGNQPQHF,TGTGCCAGTTCCATCCTCACAGGGGGCATGGGAGGCAATCAGCCCCAGCATTTT
TRBV9,TRBJ2-1,.,TRBD2,CASSFLAAPYNEQFF,TGTGCCAGCAGCTTTCTAGCGGCTCCTTACAATGAGCAGTTCTTC
TRBV12-2,TRBJ2-2,.,.,CASRPYWEGRTGELFF,TGTGCAAGTCGCCCCTATTGGGAGGGCCGGACCGGGGAGCTGTTTTTT
TRBV27,TRBJ1-1,.,TRBD1,CASSLRGQGASPRMNTEAFF,TGTGCCAGCAGTTTAAGGGGACAGGGGGCCTCCCCGAGAATGAACACTGAAGCTTTCTTT
TRBV24-1,TRBJ1-1,once,TRBD1,CATSVGGAGTEAFF,TGTGCCACCAGTGTAGGGGGCGCGGGCACTGAAGCTTTCTTT
TRBV5-6,TRBJ2-1,once,.,CASSPEAVLFNEQFF,TGTGCCAGCAGCCCCGAGGCGGTACTATTCAATGAGCAGTTCTTC
TRBV6-6,TRBJ2-7,.,TRBD2,CASSPSSGRAYEQYF,TGTGCCAGCAGCCCCTCTAGCGGGAGGGCCTACGAGCAGTACTTC
TRBV7-2,TRBJ2-7,.,TRBD2,CASSQAAGAGYEQYF,TGTGCCAGCAGTCAGGCGGCGGGAGCGGGGTACGAGCAGTACTTC
TRBV7-2,TRBJ1-2,.,.,CASSPGGGLYYGYTF,TGTGCCAGCAGCCCCGGCGGGGGGCTATACTATGGCTACACCTTC
TRBV5-1,TRBJ1-1,.,TRBD1,CASSLGWDRGTITEAFF,TGCGCCAGCAGCTTGGGCTGGGACAGGGGAACAATCACTGAAGCTTTCTTT
TRBV18,TRBJ2-7,.,TRBD1,CASSLYSSGTGTYEQYF,TGTGCCAGCTCACTGTACTCCTCCGGGACAGGGACCTACGAGCAGTACTTC
TRBV11-2,TRBJ2-7,.,TRBD2,CASSRTSGDYEQYF,TGTGCCAGCAGTAGGACTAGCGGGGACTACGAGCAGTACTTC
TRBV12-3/TRBV12-4,TRBJ1-1,.,.,CASSFTTPEAFF,TGTGCCAGCAGTTTTACGACACCTGAAGCTTTCTTT
TRBV19,TRBJ1-5,many,.,CASSIRDSNQPQHF,TGTGCCAGTAGTATCCGGGATAGCAATCAGCCCCAGCATTTT
TRBV7-9,TRBJ1-3,few,.,CASRRTDSGYSGNTIYF,TGTGCCAGCAGACGGACGGACAGTGGATATTCTGGAAACACCATATATTTT
TRBV24-1,TRBJ2-7,.,TRBD1,CATSGLTGSAYEQYF,TGTGCCACCAGTGGTCTGACAGGGTCGGCCTACGAGCAGTACTTC
TRBV7-2,TRBJ2-5,once,TRBD1,CASSPGQRPETQYF,TGTGCCAGCAGCCCGGGACAGCGGCCGGAGACCCAGTACTTC
TRBV7-2,TRBJ1-5,.,.,CASSLMKGGQPQHF,TGTGCCAGCAGCTTAATGAAGGGCGGGCAGCCCCAGCATTTT
TRBV19,TRBJ1-1,.,.,CASRTDRNTEAFF,TGTGCCAGTAGGACAGACAGGAACACTGAAGCTTTCTTT
TRBV7-9,TRBJ1-2,.,TRBD1,CASSLVATGQGYTF,TGTGCCAGCAGCTTAGTTGCGACAGGGCAAGGCTACACCTTC
TRBV28,TRBJ2-3,.,.,CASSFSLDTQYF,TGTGCCAGCAGTTTTTCCCTTGATACGCAGTATTTT
TRBV28,TRBJ2-7,.,.,CASSTDREETPYEQYF,TGTGCCAGCAGTACCGACAGGGAGGAAACCCCCTACGAGCAGTACTTC
TRBV4-1,TRBJ2-1,.,TRBD1,CASSQDLGQGAPYNEQFF,TGCGCCAGCAGCCAAGATCTAGGGCAGGGGGCCCCCTACAATGAGCAGTTCTTC